A selection of T cell receptor beta chains follows, all from one sample in a study of OX40 agonist ivuxolimab in advanced cancers. Sequencing used immunoSEQ multiplex PCR; TCRdb keeps in-frame clones, though not all of them. This sample has approximately 91,000 clones, with about nine tenths found just once. The specimen comprised CD4+ or CD8+ T cells sorted from blood, sampled in a trial of the OX40 agonist ivuxolimab. These receptors were taken from an adult with an advanced solid tumor such as melanoma, head and neck, liver or kidney cancer. The CDR3 runs from the conserved cysteine through the conserved F or W. A D gene is named only where the DNA matches it firmly. Clone size appears in some rows only: once, few, many, or a class for an expanded clone.

>.|TRBV19|TRBD1|TRBJ1-5
CASSPQDRGGNQPQHF
TGTGCCAGTAGTCCACAGGACAGGGGAGGCAATCAGCCCCAGCATTTT
>once|TRBV2|TRBD2|TRBJ2-5
CASSDFPSGGQETQYF
TGTGCCAGCAGTGATTTTCCTAGCGGGGGGCAAGAGACCCAGTACTTC
>.|TRBV12-5|TRBD1|TRBJ2-7
CARGQGAYEQYF
TGTGCTAGGGGACAGGGGGCGTACGAGCAGTACTTC
>.|TRBV5-4|.|TRBJ2-5
CASSLGTAIQETQYF
TGTGCCAGCAGCTTGGGGACTGCAATACAAGAGACCCAGTACTTC
>.|TRBV5-4|TRBD1|TRBJ1-6
CASSLQGAPLSSYNSPLHF
TGTGCCAGCAGCTTACAGGGGGCTCCCCTCAGCTCCTATAATTCACCCCTCCACTTT
>.|TRBV6-5|.|TRBJ1-2
CASSPGGINGYTF
TGTGCCAGCAGCCCGGGCGGAATAAATGGCTACACCTTC
>.|TRBV7-9|.|TRBJ2-5
CASSLGLSASQETQYF
TGTGCCAGCAGCTTAGGGCTTTCGGCCAGCCAAGAGACCCAGTACTTC
>.|TRBV6-6|TRBD1|TRBJ1-2
CASSYNGQGYGYTF
TGTGCCAGCAGTTATAATGGACAGGGCTATGGCTACACCTTC
>.|TRBV19|.|TRBJ2-7
CASSMGDEQYF
TGTGCCAGTAGTATGGGGGACGAGCAGTACTTC
>.|TRBV29-1|.|TRBJ1-1
CSVAWDTEAFF
TGCAGCGTTGCTTGGGACACTGAAGCTTTCTTT
>.|TRBV5-1|.|TRBJ1-2
CASSTLNYGYTF
TGCGCCAGCAGCACCCTCAACTATGGCTACACCTTC
>.|TRBV7-9|TRBD1|TRBJ2-2
CASSLIGSAGQGLTGELFF
TGTGCCAGCAGCTTAATAGGATCGGCCGGACAGGGCCTGACCGGGGAGCTGTTTTTT
>.|TRBV12-5|.|TRBJ2-3
CASGLVILSSTDTQYF
TGTGCTAGTGGTTTGGTAATCCTTTCTAGCACAGATACGCAGTATTTT
>.|TRBV5-4|TRBD1|TRBJ1-1
CASSLDRGNTEAFF
TGTGCCAGCAGCCTCGACAGGGGTAACACTGAAGCTTTCTTT
>.|TRBV30|TRBD2|TRBJ2-5
CAWAGGLQETQYF
TGTGCCTGGGCGGGGGGACTGCAAGAGACCCAGTACTTC
>.|TRBV19|TRBD2|TRBJ2-1
CATRDYYNEQFF
TGTGCCACCCGGGACTATTACAATGAGCAGTTCTTC
>.|TRBV6-6|.|TRBJ1-5
CASIGPNSNQPQHF
TGTGCCAGCATCGGACCCAATAGCAATCAGCCCCAGCATTTT
>.|TRBV9|.|TRBJ2-7
CASSVADRGAHEQYF
TGTGCCAGCAGCGTAGCGGATAGGGGGGCCCACGAGCAGTACTTC
>.|TRBV5-5|TRBD1|TRBJ1-5
CASSLGGTGADNQPQHF
TGTGCCAGCAGCTTGGGGGGGACAGGGGCCGATAATCAGCCCCAGCATTTT
>.|TRBV7-8|TRBD2|TRBJ2-1
CASHLRRGGSEQFF
TGTGCCAGCCACCTCCGGCGGGGGGGCTCGGAGCAGTTCTTC
>once|TRBV5-1|TRBD2|TRBJ2-1
CASSSGGVANEQFF
TGCGCCAGCAGTTCGGGGGGGGTCGCCAATGAGCAGTTCTTC
>.|TRBV5-1|TRBD1|TRBJ1-6
CASSRQGDRNSPLHF
TGCGCCAGCAGCCGACAGGGGGATCGGAATTCACCCCTCCACTTT
>few|TRBV18|TRBD1|TRBJ1-3
CASSPQQGQSSGNTIYF
TGTGCCAGCTCACCACAACAGGGACAGAGCTCTGGAAACACCATATATTTT
>.|TRBV6-5|.|TRBJ1-1
CASSSSWTVKAAFF
TGTGCCAGCAGCTCATCCTGGACAGTTAAGGCGGCTTTCTTT
>.|TRBV5-4|.|TRBJ1-2
CASSLGPGGTYGYTF
TGTGCCAGCAGCTTGGGCCCCGGGGGTACCTATGGCTACACCTTC
>.|TRBV7-6|.|TRBJ2-7
CASSSLGGGGPYEQYF
TGTGCCAGCAGCTCCCTTGGGGGTGGTGGCCCCTACGAGCAGTACTTC
>few|TRBV13|.|TRBJ1-2
CASSLLGGAGGYTF
TGTGCCAGCAGCTTACTTGGAGGGGCGGGTGGCTACACCTTC
>few|TRBV5-1|TRBD1|TRBJ1-2
CASTGTEGHGYTF
TGCGCCAGTACCGGGACAGAAGGACATGGCTACACCTTC
>.|TRBV9|.|TRBJ1-1
CASSAAGTNTEAFF
TGTGCCAGCAGCGCGGCCGGGACGAACACTGAAGCTTTCTTT
>.|TRBV5-4|TRBD1|TRBJ1-2
CASSSRTGLLAYTF
TGTGCCAGCAGCTCTCGGACAGGGCTACTAGCGTACACCTTC
>.|TRBV6-6|.|TRBJ1-2
CASSYSGGHYGYTF
TGTGCCAGCAGTTATTCCGGGGGGCACTATGGCTACACCTTC
>.|TRBV14|TRBD1|TRBJ1-2
CASSQTGTALEIF
TGTGCCAGCAGCCAGACGGGGACAGCGCTCGAAATCTTC
>.|TRBV7-6|TRBD1|TRBJ2-6
CASSLSGTGVSGANVLTF
TGTGCCAGCAGCTTATCCGGGACAGGGGTCTCTGGGGCCAACGTCCTGACTTTC
>once|TRBV11-2|TRBD1|TRBJ1-2
CASSLGQAKIWYGYTF
TGTGCCAGCAGCTTGGGACAGGCTAAAATATGGTATGGCTACACCTTC
>.|TRBV12-5|.|TRBJ2-3
CASGPTLGSDTQYF
TGTGCTAGTGGCCCGACGCTAGGTTCAGATACGCAGTATTTT
>.|TRBV2|.|TRBJ1-2
CASTPSNYGYTF
TGTGCCAGCACACCGAGTAACTATGGCTACACCTTC
>.|TRBV12-2|.|TRBJ2-3
CASRFQGLASDTQYF
TGTGCAAGTCGCTTTCAGGGACTAGCTTCAGATACGCAGTATTTT